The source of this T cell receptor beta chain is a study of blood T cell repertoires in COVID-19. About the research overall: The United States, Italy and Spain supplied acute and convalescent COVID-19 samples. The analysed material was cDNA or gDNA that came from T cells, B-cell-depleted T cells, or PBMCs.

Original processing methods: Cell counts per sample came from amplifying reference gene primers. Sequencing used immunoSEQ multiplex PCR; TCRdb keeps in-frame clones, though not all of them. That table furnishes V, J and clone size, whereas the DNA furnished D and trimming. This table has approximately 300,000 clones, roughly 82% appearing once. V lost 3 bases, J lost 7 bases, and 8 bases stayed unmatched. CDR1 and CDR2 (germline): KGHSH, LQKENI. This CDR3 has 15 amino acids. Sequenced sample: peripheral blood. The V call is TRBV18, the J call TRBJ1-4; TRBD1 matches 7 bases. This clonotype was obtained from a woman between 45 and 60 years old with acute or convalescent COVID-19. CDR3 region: CASSPQGGDGEKLFF. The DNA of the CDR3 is TGTGCCAGCTCACCCCAGGGGGGAGACGGTGAAAAACTGTTTTTT.